The 10 T cell receptor beta chains below were found in one sample sequenced in a study of T cells in localized non-small cell lung cancer. Using immunoSEQ multiplex PCR, the repertoire was profiled, and TCRdb retains in-frame clones only, with some absent. The table has 25,000 or so clones, over 75% seen once. The source material was PBMCs, sampled before any cancer treatment. Receptors were obtained from a man aged 35 to 69 with stage II lung adenocarcinoma.

The gene calls are TRBV7-2 and TRBJ2-7, with 9 bases matching TRBD1. J gave up 6 bases and V 8 bases, and 8 bases lay outside the gene matches. Germline CDR1 SGHTA, CDR2 FQGNSA. This CDR3 has 13 amino acids. Written as DNA, the CDR3 is TGTGCCAGCGGGGACAGGGCCGGGGTCGAGCAGTACTTC. Translating gives CASGDRAGVEQYF.

This chain joins TRBV30 and TRBJ2-7; D not resolved. This CDR3 comprises 13 residues. Looked up from germline, CDR1 is GTSNPN and CDR2 is SVGIG (reference sequence). Trimming shortened V by 2 bases and J by 2 bases, and 10 bases separated the two germline ends. The chain's CDR3 is CAWSRTSPYEQYF. CDR3 sequence (DNA): TGTGCCTGGAGTCGTACGTCCCCCTACGAGCAGTACTTC. Complete variable domain (other parts from reference TRBV30 and TRBJ2-7): SQTIHQWPATLVQPVGSPLSLECTVEGTSNPNLYWYRQAAGRGLQLLFYSVGIGQISSEVPQNLSASRPQDRQFILSSKKLLLSDSGFYLCAWSRTSPYEQYFGPGTRLTVT.

The chain uses TRBV28 and TRBJ1-1; weak D call: TRBD1 (5 bases). Germline values: CDR1 MDHEN, CDR2 SYDVKM. The CDR3 has 19 residues. Trimming took 6 bases from V and 6 from J, leaving 32 bases between them. The chain's CDR3 is CASSPVHAQVGGSGAEAFF. Here the CDR3 DNA reads TGTGCCAGCAGCCCGGTCCATGCGCAGGTTGGGGGTTCCGGCGCTGAAGCTTTCTTT.

This clone was picked up one time. CDR3 nucleotide sequence: TGTGCCAGTAGTACCTTCTCAGCAGCGGCTTTCTTT. Translation: CASSTFSAAAFF. The chain links TRBV19 to TRBJ1-1; D gene ambiguous. CDR3 length: 12 residues. Deletions cut 4 bases from V and 11 bases from J, with 14 bases between. Germline lookup yields CDR1 LNHDA and CDR2 SQIVND (reference sequence). Together with reference TRBV19 and TRBJ1-1, the CDR3 gives the full variable domain: DGGITQSPKYLFRKEGQNVTLSCEQNLNHDAMYWYRQDPGQGLRLIYYSQIVNDFQKGDIAEGYSVSREKKESFPLTVTSAQKNPTAFYLCASSTFSAAAFFGQGTRLTVV.

The chain recombines TRBV15 with TRBJ1-5; D might be TRBD1 (6 bases). The V end was cut by 5 bases, the J end by 5 bases, with 13 bases between. This CDR3 has 14 residues. CDR1 is LNHNV and CDR2 is YYDKDF in the germline V gene (reference sequence). For the CDR3, the DNA is TGTGCCACCAGCGTACAGGGCTGGGATCAGCCCCAGCATTTT. It encodes CATSVQGWDQPQHF. Based on the CDR3 plus reference TRBV15 and TRBJ1-5, the full variable domain is DAMVIQNPRYQVTQFGKPVTLSCSQTLNHNVMYWYQQKSSQAPKLLFHYYDKDFNNEADTPDNFQSRRPNTSFCFLDIRSPGLGDTAMYLCATSVQGWDQPQHFGDGTRLSIL.

This sequence joins TRBV6-5 and TRBJ2-5; unclear D gene. V was clipped by 0 bases and J by 1 base, with 6 bases between them. This CDR3 has 14 residues. The germline CDR1 and CDR2 sequences are MNHEY and SVGAGI. The CDR3 region has the DNA TGTGCCAGCAGTTACTCGGGCCCCCAAGAGACCCAGTACTTC. Translation: CASSYSGPQETQYF.

The CDR3 sequence: CASSDPGQTYEQYF. In DNA, the CDR3 is TGTGCCAGCAGCGACCCGGGACAAACCTACGAGCAGTACTTC. This rearrangement joins TRBV13 to TRBJ2-7, with D maybe TRBD1 (6 bases). Trimming cost V 5 bases and J 2 bases, with 13 bases left between them. The CDR3 is 14 residues long. Germline CDR1 PRHDT, CDR2 FYEKMQ (reference sequence).

CDR3 amino acids: CASSFGTSGSEQFF. The CDR3 nucleotides are TGTGCCAGCAGCTTCGGGACTAGCGGGAGTGAGCAGTTCTTC. V is TRBV7-9 and J is TRBJ2-1, with TRBD2 matching over 14 bases. The ends lost 3 bases at V and 9 bases at J; junction bases unmatched: 1. The CDR3 runs 14 residues. Germline loops: CDR1 SEHNR, CDR2 FQNEAQ (reference sequence).

The rearrangement uses TRBV7-2 and TRBJ2-3; the match to TRBD2 covers 8 bases. The CDR3 contains 12 residues. Germline V gene sequence: CDR1 SGHTA, CDR2 FQGNSA. Germline trimming cut 5 bases from V and 5 bases from J; bases unmatched to any gene: 0. CDR3 protein: CASSRGGDTQYF. The CDR3 DNA sequence: TGTGCCAGCAGCCGGGGGGGAGATACGCAGTATTTT. The whole variable domain, remainder taken from reference TRBV7-2 and TRBJ2-3, is GAGVSQSPSNKVTEKGKDVELRCDPISGHTALYWYRQSLGQGLEFLIYFQGNSAPDKSGLPSDRFSAERTGGSVSTLTIQRTQQEDSAVYLCASSRGGDTQYFGPGTRLTVL.

J is TRBJ1-2 and V is TRBV25-1, with D tentatively TRBD1 (5 bases). CDR3 length equals 14 residues. Germline lookup yields CDR1 MGHDK and CDR2 SYGVNS. V was clipped by 8 bases and J by 1 base, with 14 bases between them. The CDR3, as DNA: TGTGCCAGCTCGGGGGGAGTCCTTAACTATGGCTACACCTTC. Protein product: CASSGGVLNYGYTF.